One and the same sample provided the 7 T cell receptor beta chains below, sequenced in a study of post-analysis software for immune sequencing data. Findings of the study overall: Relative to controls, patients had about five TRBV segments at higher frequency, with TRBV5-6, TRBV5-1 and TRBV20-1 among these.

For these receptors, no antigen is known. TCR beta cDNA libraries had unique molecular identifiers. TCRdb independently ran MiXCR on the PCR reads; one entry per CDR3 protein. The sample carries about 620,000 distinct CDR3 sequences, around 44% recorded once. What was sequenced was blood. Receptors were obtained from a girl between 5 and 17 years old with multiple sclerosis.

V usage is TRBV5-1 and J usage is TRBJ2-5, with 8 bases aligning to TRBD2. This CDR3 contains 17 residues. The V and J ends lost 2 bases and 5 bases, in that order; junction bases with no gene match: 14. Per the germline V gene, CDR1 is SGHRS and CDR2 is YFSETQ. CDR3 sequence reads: CASSFLGGRPAGETQYF. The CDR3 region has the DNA TGCGCCAGCAGCTTCTTGGGCGGGAGGCCCGCGGGGGAGACCCAGTACTTC.

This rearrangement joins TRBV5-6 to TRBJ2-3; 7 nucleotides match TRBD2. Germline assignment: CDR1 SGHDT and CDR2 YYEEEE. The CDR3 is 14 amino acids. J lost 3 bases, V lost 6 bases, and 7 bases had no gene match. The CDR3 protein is CASNLWGGTDTQYF. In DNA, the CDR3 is TGTGCCAGCAACCTCTGGGGGGGAACAGATACGCAGTATTTT.

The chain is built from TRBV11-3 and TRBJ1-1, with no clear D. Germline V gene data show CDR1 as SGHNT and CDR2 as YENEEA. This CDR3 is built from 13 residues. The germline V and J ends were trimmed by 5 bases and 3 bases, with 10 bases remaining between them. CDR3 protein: CASSGQEYTEAFF. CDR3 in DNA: TGTGCCAGCAGCGGGCAGGAATACACTGAAGCTTTCTTT.

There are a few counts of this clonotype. As DNA, the CDR3 is TGCGCCAGCAGCCAAGACGGTTATACGCAGTATTTT. It translates to CASSQDGYTQYF. This chain uses TRBV4-1 with TRBJ2-3; D not resolved. V gave up 0 bases and J gave up 7 bases, with 5 bases separating them. The CDR3 covers 12 residues. Germline CDR1 reads MGHRA; CDR2 reads YSYEKL.

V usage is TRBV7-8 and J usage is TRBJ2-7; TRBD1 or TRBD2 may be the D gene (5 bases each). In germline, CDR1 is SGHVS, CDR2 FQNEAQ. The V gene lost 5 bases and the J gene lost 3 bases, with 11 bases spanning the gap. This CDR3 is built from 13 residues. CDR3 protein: CASSTRDGYEQYF. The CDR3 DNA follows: TGTGCCAGCAGCACCCGGGACGGCTACGAGCAGTACTTC.

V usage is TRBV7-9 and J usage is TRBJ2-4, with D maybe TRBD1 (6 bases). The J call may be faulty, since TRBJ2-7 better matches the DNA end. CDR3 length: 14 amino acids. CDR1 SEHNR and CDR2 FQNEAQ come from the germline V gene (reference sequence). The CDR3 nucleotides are TGTGCCAGCAGCTTAGCCGGGACATTCTACGAGCAGTACTTC. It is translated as CASSLAGTFYEQYF.

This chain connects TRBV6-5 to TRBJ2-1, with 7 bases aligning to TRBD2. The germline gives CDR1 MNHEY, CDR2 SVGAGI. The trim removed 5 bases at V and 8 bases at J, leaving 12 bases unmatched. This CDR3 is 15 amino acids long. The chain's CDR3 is CASSLSGTLNDEQFF. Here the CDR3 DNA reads TGTGCCAGCAGTCTCAGCGGGACTCTGAACGATGAGCAGTTCTTC.